This TCR beta chain was observed in a study of patients and donors after allogeneic stem cell transplantation. In this sample, this clonotype turned up many times. The CDR3 runs to 14 residues. After removal of 7 bases from V and 2 bases from J, the junction contained 5 bases not matched to a gene. MiXCR was run by TCRdb on the RT-PCR reads, yielding one entry per CDR3 protein. This table holds roughly 940,000 distinct CDR3 sequences, about 20% found once. This sequence originates from a human donor who was either an allogeneic HSCT recipient or a stem cell or donor lymphocyte infusion donor (not recorded which). It is not recorded whose cells these are; they may come from a transplant donor. Sequencing input: blood, either unsorted or a sorted T cell fraction (not recorded which). The rearrangement joins TRBV12-3 or TRBV12-4 to TRBJ2-7; 10 bases align to TRBD2. Here the CDR3 reads CASKRAGGPYEQYF. In DNA form, the CDR3 reads TGTGCCAGCAAAAGAGCGGGGGGGCCCTACGAGCAGTACTTC.